The present T cell receptor (beta chain) was sequenced within a study of blood T cells in healthy people across ages (dated by TCRdb to the mid-2010s). About the study as a whole: In model experiments, roughly one uniquely barcoded TCR beta cDNA molecule per two T cells was captured by template switching. Using deep sequencing normalized with unique cDNA molecular identifiers, the study measured how TCR beta repertoire diversity changes with age. The donors were divided into four age groups: young (average roughly 17 years), middle-aged (about 39), aged (approximately 62) and long-lived (about 80). To avoid experimental bias, donors of different ages were distributed randomly across sequencing lanes. The study analyzed two additional independent replicas of 1 million unique cDNA reads from the same blood draw for two donors, one aged 18 to 29 and one aged 80 or older.

Sequences MNHEY (CDR1) and SVGAGI (CDR2) are obtained from the germline V gene. The CDR3 holds 15 amino acids from the cysteine to the phenylalanine. The entry retains the CDR3 DNA only, 45 bases that are in frame from base 1. In this sample, this clonotype turned up a few times. This receptor's antigen is unknown. No per-base quality is available; no much larger clone lies one base away. What the study reported, not specific to this receptor: Conclusive comparison of naive and antigen-experienced compartments was prevented by the profiling of bulk unsorted PBMCs. Compared with the aged group, more naive CD4+ T cells, fewer expanded clones and increased TCR diversity were shown by the long-lived group, suggesting age selection. Observed TCR beta diversity correlated strongly with the percentage of naive T cells measured by flow cytometry. The CMV infection status of donors was not known, potentially confounding age-related changes in expanded clonotypes. As age increased, observed TCR beta diversity per million T cells dropped in a roughly linear way, and a significant reduction was already evident by age 40. Estimates of total diversity from one million sequenced T cells were regarded as lower bounds and underestimates.

The donors were 40 or so Caucasian individuals from Russia, aged roughly 6 to 100 years, who were systemically healthy. Each donor gave around 9 milliliters of peripheral blood, collected into EDTA-treated Vacutainer tubes. PBMCs were isolated by Ficoll-Paque density-gradient centrifugation, with at least 7 million obtained per sample. Total RNA was extracted from PBMCs with Trizol reagent, with at least 5 micrograms obtained per sample. For every donor, an aliquot of PBMCs went through flow cytometry to measure the percentages of naive CD45RAhigh/CD27high T cells. Library generation was performed with 5' RACE. The reads were generated on an Illumina HiSeq 2500. A second roughly 7 to 12 cycle PCR used a sample-barcoded 5' primer and a J-beta primer mix. Each TCR beta cDNA molecule received a unique molecular identifier from a template-switch 5' adaptor carrying 12 random nucleotides. At least 3 million CDR3-containing paired-end reads were obtained from each sample. First-strand cDNA synthesis was performed from all RNA using the Mint cDNA synthesis kit, with priming by a TRBC-specific oligonucleotide. After uracil-DNA glycosylase treatment, a first 18-cycle PCR used universal primers M1SS and BC2_uni_R on all cDNA. Per the source publication's procedure: Normalization of each sample was performed by random selection of 1 million high-quality reads, each carrying a distinct molecular identifier. Instead of being binned into consensus sequences, reads that shared molecular identifiers were thrown out. MiTCR, with a Q25 quality threshold and the strictest error-elimination algorithm, was used for CDR3 identification, clonotype clustering and error correction. Lower-bound total TCR beta diversity was estimated with a nonparametric unseen species model using Euler transformation. Through fastp at Q25 and MiXCR, TCRdb rebuilt clones from the public reads, retaining in-frame beta chains. Duplicate CDR3 protein sequences are folded into a single record with the most common DNA and genes. The V and J calls and clone size are TCRdb's, not the authors'. The sample table lists 550,000 to 750,000 distinct CDR3 sequences, over 20% of them with a count of one. The ten largest clonotypes hold under 4% of the sample.

The sequence was collected from a man aged 70 or older in good health. Specimen: blood. The sequence is built from TRBV6-5 and TRBJ2-5; a weak D assignment points to TRBD1 (6 bases agree). The J call may be wrong; the DNA end is better matched by TRBJ2-7. The CDR3 is CASSYTRGGSYEQYF. DNA sequence: TGTGCCAGCAGTTACACGAGAGGGGGTTCCTACGAGCAGTACTTC.